Listed here are 5 T cell receptor beta chains from one sample, sequenced in a study of T cell clonality in common variable immunodeficiency. Sequencing used immunoSEQ multiplex PCR; TCRdb keeps in-frame clones, though not all of them. The sample offers around 81,000 clones and no singletons, the top ten holding approximately 0.84%. The sequenced material came from peripheral blood mononuclear cells. The receptors were gathered from a person aged 18 to 70 in good health.

This clone appeared many times. The CDR3 end is not reached by the read, which stops 3 residues before it; the germline J gene fills it in. The chain recombines TRBV5-6 with TRBJ1-4, with TRBD1 identical over 10 bases. This CDR3 contains 15 residues. Germline V gene sequence: CDR1 SGHDT, CDR2 YYEEEE. The sequenced CDR3 bases are TGTGCCAGCAGCTTGGTCGGGACAGGGGATCGTCAA. As protein: CASSLVGTGDRQ. The CDR3 as a whole reads CASSLVGTGDRQLFF.

This clone was seen at least ten times. From the germline J gene comes the end of the CDR3, since the read stops 3 residues before it. V and J are TRBV12-5 and TRBJ2-7, with 12 bases that match TRBD2. This CDR3 comprises 17 residues. With 0 bases clipped from V and 6 bases from J, the junction kept 9 bases outside the gene matches. Germline CDR1 is LGHNT and CDR2 is FRNRAP. The sequenced CDR3 bases are TGTGCTAGTGGTTTGGTCGGGGCTAGCGGGAGGGCCGGCGAG. Translating gives CASGLVGASGRAGE. The entire CDR3 reads CASGLVGASGRAGEQYF.

This clone was observed at least ten times. Read data end 3 residues before the CDR3 end; the end is taken from the germline J gene. The V call is TRBV10-3, the J call TRBJ2-7; 7 bases align to TRBD2. Germline lookup yields CDR1 ENHRY and CDR2 SYGVKD. V lost 6 bases to trimming and J lost 0 bases; unmatched junction nucleotides: 20. The CDR3 runs to 19 residues. CDR3 in amino acids: CAISLSGGFEVGSSYEQYF. CDR3 DNA (partial): TGTGCCATCAGCCTCTCCGGGGGGTTTGAGGTAGGGAGCTCCTACGAG.

The sample holds many counts of this clone. CDR3 bases read: TGTGCCAGCAGTGGGACGGACAGAAGCTCCTACGAG. Protein product: CASSGTDRSSYE. The whole CDR3 protein is CASSGTDRSSYEQYF. The chain carries TRBV6-1 and TRBJ2-7; TRBD1 might be the D (6 bases). The read gets to within 3 residues of the CDR3 end, and the germline J gene fills in the rest. Germline V gene sequence: CDR1 MNHNS, CDR2 SASEGT. The CDR3 contains 15 residues. Trimming took 4 bases from V and 0 from J, leaving 13 bases between them.

This clone was detected many times. From the germline J gene comes the end of the CDR3, since the read stops 3 residues before it. This chain links TRBV6-8 with TRBJ2-1; D is unresolved. The CDR3 has 13 amino acids. V was shortened by 6 bases and J by 5 bases, with 11 bases between the two germline ends. Germline V CDR1 and CDR2: MNHGY, SAAAGT. CDR3 residues: CASSEQRNNEQFF. Incomplete CDR3 DNA: TGTGCCAGCAGCGAACAGAGAAACAATGAG.